What follows are 26 T cell receptor beta chains derived from one specimen sequenced in a study of T and B cells in COVID-19 patients. Blood genomic DNA input for TRB amplification was about 240-550 ng. Multiplex PCR with BIOMED2 TRB-A/B primer pools amplified TRB rearrangements. TCRdb ran MiXCR on the multiplex PCR reads and lists one entry per CDR3 protein. The sample lists hundreds of distinct CDR3 sequences, roughly 22% occurring once. Sequencing input: blood. Receptors were obtained from a human donor with active COVID-19.

The chain links TRBV29-1 to TRBJ2-5, with 8 bases aligning to TRBD1. CDR1 is SQVTM, CDR2 ANQGSEA, per germline. The CDR3 sequence is 13 residues long. The junction had 1 base not matched to a gene; V was cut back by 4 bases and J by 0 bases. CDR3 loop: CSVARGHQETQYF. CDR3 nucleotides: TGCAGCGTTGCCAGGGGGCACCAAGAGACCCAGTACTTC.

This clonotype was detected only a few times. The chain joins TRBV20-1 to TRBJ1-1, with a tentative D call TRBD1 (5 bases). Germline values: CDR1 DFQATT, CDR2 SNEGSKA (reference sequence). Trimming removed 6 bases at V and 0 bases at J, with 23 bases between. CDR3 size: 17 residues. CDR3 in DNA: TGCAGTGCCGACTCGATACAGGTGGGAGTAATGAACACTGAAGCTTTCTTT. Translating it yields CSADSIQVGVMNTEAFF.

Details on this clonotype: A junction boundary mismatches the germline segment, possibly from a read error. The genes are TRBV19 and TRBJ2-3; D is possibly TRBD1 (5 bases). The CDR3 is made up of 16 amino acids. Germline V gene data show CDR1 as LNHDA and CDR2 as SQIVND (reference sequence). The CDR3 DNA is TGTGCCAGTAGTATAGAGGGGCAGTTTAGCACAGACACGCAGTATTTT. Translating gives CASSIEGQFSTDTQYF.

In this sample, this clonotype is hyperexpanded. This rearrangement joins TRBV15 to TRBJ2-1; a possible D gene is TRBD1 (6 bases). The germline V and J ends were trimmed by 0 bases and 9 bases, with 15 bases remaining between them. Germline V gene sequence: CDR1 LNHNV, CDR2 YYDKDF (reference sequence). This CDR3 has 15 residues. CDR3 region: CATSRDWGQQGEQFF. Written as DNA, the CDR3 is TGTGCCACCAGCAGAGATTGGGGCCAACAGGGTGAGCAGTTCTTC.

This clonotype qualifies as medium-sized. The chain recombines TRBV11-2 with TRBJ2-2; D is unresolved. The germline V and J ends were trimmed by 2 bases and 6 bases, with 13 bases remaining between them. CDR1 and CDR2 (germline): SGHAT, FQNNGV. There are 15 residues in the CDR3. CDR3 amino acids: CASSLSHRMPGELFF. Written as DNA, the CDR3 is TGTGCCAGCAGCTTAAGCCACCGTATGCCCGGGGAGCTGTTTTTT.

This clonotype was detected many times. The chain couples TRBV7-2 to TRBJ1-2; D perhaps matches TRBD1 (5 bases). The germline gives CDR1 SGHTA, CDR2 FQGNSA. V gave up 2 bases and J gave up 6 bases, with 16 bases separating them. There are 15 residues in the CDR3. In DNA, the CDR3 is TGTGCCAGCAGCTTAAACCCCGGGGCAGGGAATGGCTACACCTTC. The encoded protein is CASSLNPGAGNGYTF.

This clonotype is medium-sized by share. The rearrangement joins TRBV6-5 to TRBJ2-5; D gene unclear. The CDR3 totals 14 residues. In germline, CDR1 is MNHEY, CDR2 SVGAGI. V was pared by 6 bases and J by 5 bases, with 16 bases between. CDR3 region: CASRTSGNGETQYF. The CDR3 nucleotides read TGTGCCAGCAGAACTTCAGGAAATGGGGAGACCCAGTACTTC.

This clonotype was detected ten times or more. The J gene is TRBJ1-1, the V gene TRBV6-2 or TRBV6-3; D gene ambiguous. Germline loops: CDR1 MNHEY, CDR2 SVGEGT. The CDR3 sequence is 14 residues long. V lost 2 bases and J 4 bases, leaving 11 bases between the germline ends. As DNA, the CDR3 is TGTGCCAGCAGTTACCTGGGTTGGGGCACTGAAGCTTTCTTT. Its translation: CASSYLGWGTEAFF.

This clonotype qualifies as medium-sized. V gene TRBV7-9 combines with J gene TRBJ2-1; D possibly corresponds to TRBD2 (5 bases). The CDR3 sequence is 11 residues long. Germline CDR1 and CDR2: SEHNR and FQNEAQ (reference sequence). The V and J ends lost 8 bases and 6 bases respectively, with 8 bases between them. The CDR3 DNA reads TGTGCCAGCTACCGGGGCAATGAGCAGTTCTTC. Its protein is CASYRGNEQFF.

The rearrangement uses TRBV7-3 and TRBJ2-1, with D tentatively TRBD2 (7 bases). V was shortened by 6 bases and J by 8 bases, with 23 bases between the two germline ends. CDR3 size: 16 residues. The germline V gene has CDR1 SGHTA and CDR2 FQGTGA. CDR3 residues: CASSRSAGGGLYEQFF. CDR3 in DNA: TGTGCCAGCAGTCGTTCGGCCGGCGGGGGCCTCTATGAGCAGTTCTTC. Using reference TRBV7-3 and TRBJ2-1 for the parts outside the CDR3, the full variable domain is GAGVSQTPSNKVTEKGKYVELRCDPISGHTALYWYRQSLGQGPEFLIYFQGTGAADDSGLPNDRFFAVRPEGSVSTLKIQRTERGDSAVYLCASSRSAGGGLYEQFFGPGTRLTVL.

This clonotype ranks as medium-sized. This chain connects TRBV6-2 or TRBV6-3 to TRBJ2-1; D uncertain. The CDR3 extends over 12 amino acids. The V end was cut by 4 bases, the J end by 7 bases, with 8 bases between. The V gene's germline CDR1 is MNHEY and CDR2 SVGEGT. DNA for the CDR3: TGTGCCAGCAGTTTTCGTCGGAATGAGCAGTTCTTC. Its translation: CASSFRRNEQFF.

On this clonotype: The junction shows a germline mismatch at one end, possibly a read error. This sequence joins TRBV29-1 and TRBJ2-1; either TRBD1 or TRBD2 may fit D (5 bases each). Germline V gene data show CDR1 as SQVTM and CDR2 as ANQGSEA. The CDR3 totals 14 residues. This chain's CDR3 is CSINSGTLDKEQFF. The CDR3 bases are TGCAGCATCAACTCCGGGACGCTCGACAAGGAGCAGTTCTTC.

This clonotype was seen repeatedly, ten times or more. This chain joins TRBV12-3 or TRBV12-4 and TRBJ1-1; 11 bases match TRBD1. The CDR3 totals 19 residues. With 0 bases clipped from V and 6 bases from J, the junction kept 15 bases outside the gene matches. Here the CDR3 DNA reads TGTGCCAGCAGTTTAGCCCTTGGACAGGGGGCGTTGTATACACCTGAAGCTTTCTTT. Its protein is CASSLALGQGALYTPEAFF.

The gene calls are TRBV7-2 and TRBJ2-3; D not resolved. Germline-derived CDR1 and CDR2 are SGHTA and FQGNSA. Trimming took 0 bases from V and 2 from J, leaving 12 bases between them. CDR3 size: 16 residues. This chain's CDR3 is CASSLAGYGFTDTQYF. CDR3 nucleotides: TGTGCCAGCAGCTTAGCAGGGTATGGGTTCACAGATACGCAGTATTTT.

In its sample, this clonotype was seen a few times. J is TRBJ2-7 and V is TRBV11-2; TRBD2 is a possible D gene (6 bases). V shed 2 bases and J shed 4 bases, with 15 bases lying between them. The CDR3 contains 15 residues. The germline CDR1 and CDR2 sequences are SGHAT and FQNNGV. In DNA, the CDR3 is TGTGCCAGCAGCTTAAGGAGGGGACCCACGTACGAGCAGTACTTC. It yields the protein CASSLRRGPTYEQYF.

This clonotype is judged medium-sized. This sequence joins TRBV5-1 and TRBJ1-2, with 9 positions matching TRBD1. The CDR3 runs to 17 residues. V dropped 0 bases and J dropped 0; count of bases not matched to a gene: 6. CDR1 and CDR2 (germline): SGHRS, YFSETQ. The CDR3 sequence is CASSLGGQGSTNYGYTF. CDR3 DNA sequence: TGCGCCAGCAGCTTGGGGGGACAGGGAAGTACTAACTATGGCTACACCTTC.

This clonotype is categorized as medium-sized (0.01 to 0.1%). The chain employs TRBV29-1 and TRBJ1-1; TRBD1 agrees at 8 bases. V lost 6 bases to trimming and J lost 6 bases; unmatched junction nucleotides: 6. The germline V gene encodes CDR1 SQVTM and CDR2 ANQGSEA. There are 12 residues in the CDR3. The CDR3 sequence is CSVGGTGAEAFF. The CDR3 DNA follows: TGCAGCGTGGGGGGGACAGGCGCTGAAGCTTTCTTT.

Within the sample, this clonotype is medium-sized. V is TRBV5-6 and J is TRBJ2-7, with TRBD1 identical over 8 bases. The CDR3 totals 16 residues. The germline gives CDR1 SGHDT, CDR2 YYEEEE. V lost 0 bases, J lost 3 bases, and 8 bases stayed unmatched. The CDR3 sequence is CASSLEWTGLNYEQYF. CDR3 sequence (DNA): TGTGCCAGCAGCTTGGAGTGGACAGGGCTGAACTACGAGCAGTACTTC.

The V gene is TRBV5-1, the J gene TRBJ1-2; TRBD1 is a possible D gene (6 bases). Trimming shortened V by 4 bases and J by 7 bases, and 14 bases separated the two germline ends. Germline loops: CDR1 SGHRS, CDR2 YFSETQ. CDR3 size: 13 residues. The CDR3 is CASSPQGSSGYTF. The CDR3, as DNA: TGCGCCAGCAGCCCACAGGGTTCAAGTGGCTACACCTTC.

The J gene is TRBJ1-6, the V gene TRBV7-2; TRBD1 matches at 9 bases. Germline-derived CDR1 and CDR2 are SGHTA and FQGNSA. V dropped 7 bases and J dropped 7; count of bases not matched to a gene: 5. The length of the CDR3 is 14 residues. The CDR3 reads CASTRQGGNSPLHF. The DNA for the CDR3 is TGTGCCAGCACCCGACAGGGGGGCAATTCACCCCTCCACTTT.

The chain uses TRBV19 and TRBJ2-7; the match to TRBD1 covers 7 bases. V shed 0 bases, J shed 3 bases, and the junction held 5 bases outside the gene matches. This CDR3 comprises 15 residues. The germline gives CDR1 LNHDA, CDR2 SQIVND (reference sequence). CDR3 protein: CASSIEGQTGYEQYF. Here the CDR3 DNA reads TGTGCCAGTAGTATAGAGGGACAGACAGGCTACGAGCAGTACTTC. Filled out from reference TRBV19 and TRBJ2-7, the complete variable domain reads DGGITQSPKYLFRKEGQNVTLSCEQNLNHDAMYWYRQDPGQGLRLIYYSQIVNDFQKGDIAEGYSVSREKKESFPLTVTSAQKNPTAFYLCASSIEGQTGYEQYFGPGTRLTVT.

The chain employs TRBV11-2 and TRBJ1-1; D not resolved. The CDR3 sequence is 19 residues long. Trimming shortened V by 0 bases and J by 4 bases, and 24 bases separated the two germline ends. CDR1 is SGHAT and CDR2 is FQNNGV in the germline V gene. The CDR3 loop reads CASSLDHLLRAQGGTEAFF. CDR3 DNA sequence: TGTGCCAGCAGCTTAGATCATCTGCTTCGGGCACAAGGAGGCACTGAAGCTTTCTTT. The variable domain in full, with the rest retrieved from reference TRBV11-2 and TRBJ1-1, is EAGVAQSPRYKIIEKRQSVAFWCNPISGHATLYWYQQILGQGPKLLIQFQNNGVVDDSQLPKDRFSAERLKGVDSTLKIQPAKLEDSAVYLCASSLDHLLRAQGGTEAFFGQGTRLTVV.

By sample share, this clonotype is medium-sized. The rearrangement joins TRBV5-8 to TRBJ2-3, with 10 bases aligning to TRBD1. The germline V gene has CDR1 SGHTS and CDR2 YDEGEE. With V trimmed by 4 bases and J by 3 bases, 8 bases remained unmatched. The CDR3 spans 16 residues. This CDR3 reads CASSVDRGRLTDTQYF. The DNA for the CDR3 is TGTGCCAGCAGCGTCGACAGGGGGCGCCTGACAGATACGCAGTATTTT.

This clonotype was seen just once. CDR3 region: CASSSQGYGYTF. DNA of the CDR3: TGTGCCAGCAGTTCGCAGGGTTATGGCTACACCTTC. The rearrangement joins TRBV25-1 to TRBJ1-2; maybe TRBD1 (5 bases). CDR3 length: 12 amino acids. Germline CDR1 and CDR2: MGHDK and SYGVNS. V was clipped by 5 bases and J by 5 bases, with 9 bases between them.

This clonotype is labeled medium-sized (0.01 to 0.1%). The CDR3 reads CASSLWVSGGELFF. CDR3 nucleotides: TGTGCCAGCAGTTTATGGGTCTCAGGAGGGGAGCTGTTTTTT. The rearrangement joins TRBV12-3 or TRBV12-4 to TRBJ2-2; D uncertain. The length of the CDR3 is 14 residues. V was cut by 2 bases and J by 8 bases, with 12 bases left in between.

This chain uses TRBV9 with TRBJ1-4; D possibly corresponds to TRBD1 (6 bases). The CDR3 consists of 17 residues. Germline CDR1 reads SGDLS; CDR2 reads YYNGEE. Deletions cut 3 bases from V and 0 bases from J, with 15 bases between. DNA for the CDR3: TGTGCCAGCAGCGCGGGGGGGGGGCTTGCAACTAATGAAAAACTGTTTTTT. Translation gives CASSAGGGLATNEKLFF.